The rows below give T cell receptor beta chains drawn from one sample of a study of T cell changes during pregnancy in multiple sclerosis. Here immunoSEQ multiplex PCR was the method, and the copy in TCRdb shows in-frame clones only, minus some. The data show 20,000 to 25,000 clones, about 83% seen once. Sequencing was performed on CD8+ T cells from peripheral blood mononuclear cells, taken before pregnancy. These receptors came from a female donor with multiple sclerosis, enrolled in a pregnancy study. Each CDR3 is given with its conserved first and last residue. Fields, in order: CDR3 DNA, CDR3 protein, J gene, D gene, clone size, V gene. D genes are given only for firm matches. Rows give clone size only sometimes, using once, few, many, or a class for an expanded clone.

TGTGCCAGCAGCCAAGATCTGGGACAGGGGATCAAGGAGCAGTTCTTC CASSQDLGQGIKEQFF TRBJ2-1 TRBD1 once TRBV4-2
TGTGCCAGCAGTGAATTGGGTGGAGCTACCTACGAGCAGTACTTC CASSELGGATYEQYF TRBJ2-7 NA NA TRBV25-1
TGTGCCAGCAGCGTAGGGGTAGCGGAGAGCACAGATACGCAGTATTTT CASSVGVAESTDTQYF TRBJ2-3 NA NA TRBV9
TGTGCCAGCAGCTTAGAGAGCGGGAGCCGAGGGGAGCAGTACTTC CASSLESGSRGEQYF TRBJ2-7 TRBD2 NA TRBV7-9
TGTGCCAGCAGTGAAACTAGCGGGAGTGAGCAGTTCTTC CASSETSGSEQFF TRBJ2-1 TRBD2 NA TRBV25-1
TGCGCCAGCAGCCAAGGCCCGGGACTAGGAACAGATACGCAGTATTTT CASSQGPGLGTDTQYF TRBJ2-3 TRBD2 NA TRBV4-1
TGTGCCAGCAGTTTATTGAGGGCAGGAGGCAGTTACGAGCAGTACTTC CASSLLRAGGSYEQYF TRBJ2-7 NA NA TRBV28
TGTGCCAGCAGCCCCTCAACTACTAGCTCTGGGGCCAACGTCCTGACTTTC CASSPSTTSSGANVLTF TRBJ2-6 NA few TRBV4-2
TGTGCCAGCAGCGTAGCGAGCCTAACCTACGAGCAGTACTTC CASSVASLTYEQYF TRBJ2-7 NA once TRBV9
TGCAGCGTTCAGGACAGTTTAGGGCAAGAGACCCAGTACTTC CSVQDSLGQETQYF TRBJ2-5 NA NA TRBV29-1
TGTGCCAGCAGTGACGGCTCCTACGAGCAGTACTTC CASSDGSYEQYF TRBJ2-7 NA once TRBV6-1
TGTGCCAGTAGTCGCCGGAGGGCCTACAATGAGCAGTTCTTC CASSRRRAYNEQFF TRBJ2-1 NA NA TRBV19
TGCGCCAGCAGCCCCAGGGAAAACTACGAGCAGTACTTC CASSPRENYEQYF TRBJ2-7 NA NA TRBV4-1
TGTGCCAGCATTCACCCAGGGAGGGCAGATACGCAGTATTTT CASIHPGRADTQYF TRBJ2-3 TRBD2 NA TRBV2
TGTGCCAGTAGTGGGGGGACAGGGGGATCCTACGAGCAGTACTTC CASSGGTGGSYEQYF TRBJ2-7 TRBD1 once TRBV19
TGTGCCAGCAGTCCCGGACAGGCCACCTACGAGCAGTACTTC CASSPGQATYEQYF TRBJ2-7 TRBD1 NA TRBV27
TGTGCCAGCAGAATCCAACTAGCGGGGTTATACGAGCAGTACTTC CASRIQLAGLYEQYF TRBJ2-7 TRBD2 NA TRBV2
TGCGCCAGCAGCGTCGGGACAGTCACAACTAATGAAAAACTGTTTTTT CASSVGTVTTNEKLFF TRBJ1-4 TRBD1 NA TRBV4-1
TGTGCCAGCAGCGTGACTCTAGCGGGAGCCTACAATGAGCAGTTCTTC CASSVTLAGAYNEQFF TRBJ2-1 TRBD2 NA TRBV9
TGTGCCAGCTCTAGACTAGCAGAGACCTACAATGAGCAGTTCTTC CASSRLAETYNEQFF TRBJ2-1 TRBD2 NA TRBV6-4
TGTGCCAGCAGTTCTGAGACAGGGATCTCTACTAATGAAAAACTGTTTTTT CASSSETGISTNEKLFF TRBJ1-4 TRBD1 NA TRBV9
TGTGCCAGTAGTATTTGGGGACAGGAGGGCACTGAAGCTTTCTTT CASSIWGQEGTEAFF TRBJ1-1 TRBD1 few TRBV19
TGTGCCAGCAGGAGAGGGGGCGACGAGCAGTACTTC CASRRGGDEQYF TRBJ2-7 TRBD1 NA TRBV13
TGTGCCTGGAGTGTACTAGCTGATCAAGAGACCCAGTACTTC CAWSVLADQETQYF TRBJ2-5 NA once TRBV30
TGCGCCAGCAGCCAAGACTCCGGACAGGGGGCGAGGGGCACTGAAGCTTTCTTT CASSQDSGQGARGTEAFF TRBJ1-1 TRBD1 NA TRBV4-3
TGTGCCAGCAGCTTAGAGAGGGAAAGAACTAACTATGGCTACACCTTC CASSLERERTNYGYTF TRBJ1-2 NA NA TRBV13
TGTGCCAGCAGCGTGAGGGGATTGGCGCTAGCGGGAGCGGGGGCAGATACGCAGTATTTT CASSVRGLALAGAGADTQYF TRBJ2-3 TRBD2 NA TRBV9
TGCGCCAGCACCCCAGGGGAATACACTGAAGCTTTCTTT CASTPGEYTEAFF TRBJ1-1 NA NA TRBV10-2
TGTGCCAGCAGTGACTCTTGGGGGCAGGGGGATACGCAGTATTTT CASSDSWGQGDTQYF TRBJ2-3 NA NA TRBV6-4
TGTGCCAGTAGTATGGGAGCTTTGGGACAGGCGTCCTACGAGCAGTACTTC CASSMGALGQASYEQYF TRBJ2-7 TRBD1 once TRBV19
TGTGCCAGCAGCTTAGGGACTTGGGAGCAGTTCTTC CASSLGTWEQFF TRBJ2-1 NA NA TRBV7-2
TGTGCCAGCAGTTACTCGGAACTAGGGCCCTACAATGAGCAGTTCTTC CASSYSELGPYNEQFF TRBJ2-1 NA NA TRBV6-5
TGTGCCAGCGTCGGGTCCGGGGTTCAGCCCCAGCATTTT CASVGSGVQPQHF TRBJ1-5 NA once TRBV19
TGTGCCAGCAGTTACCCACCGGAGGAGGAGACCCAGTACTTC CASSYPPEEETQYF TRBJ2-5 NA NA TRBV6-6
TGTGCCATCAGTGAGCAGGGTTATAATTCACCCCTCCACTTT CAISEQGYNSPLHF TRBJ1-6 NA medium-sized TRBV10-3
TGCGCCAGCAGCCAAGATACTAGCGGGAAAGACGAGCAGTACTTC CASSQDTSGKDEQYF TRBJ2-7 TRBD2 medium-sized TRBV4-3